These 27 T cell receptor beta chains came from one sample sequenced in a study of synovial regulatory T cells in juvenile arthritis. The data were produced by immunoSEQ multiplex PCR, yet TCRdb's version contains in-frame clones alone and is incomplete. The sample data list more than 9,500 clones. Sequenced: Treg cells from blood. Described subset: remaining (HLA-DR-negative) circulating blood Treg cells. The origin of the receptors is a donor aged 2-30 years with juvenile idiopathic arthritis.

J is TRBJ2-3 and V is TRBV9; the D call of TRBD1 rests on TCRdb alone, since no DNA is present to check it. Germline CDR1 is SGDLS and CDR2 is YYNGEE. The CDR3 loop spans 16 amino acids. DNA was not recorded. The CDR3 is CASSGTGVLRTDTQYF.

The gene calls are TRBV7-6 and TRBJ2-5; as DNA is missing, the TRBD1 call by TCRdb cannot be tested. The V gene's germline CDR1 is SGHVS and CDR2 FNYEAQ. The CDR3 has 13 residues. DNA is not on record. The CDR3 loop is CASRQGEIVTQYF.

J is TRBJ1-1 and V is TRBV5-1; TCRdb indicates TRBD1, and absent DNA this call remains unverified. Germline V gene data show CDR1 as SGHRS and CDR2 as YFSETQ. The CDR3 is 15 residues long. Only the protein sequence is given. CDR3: CASSQGDRVNTEAFF.

The CDR3 here is CASSLGGGVPYEQYF. The chain is built from TRBV5-4 and TRBJ2-7; as DNA is missing, the TRBD1 call by TCRdb cannot be tested. The CDR3 is 15 amino acids. DNA for this receptor is not on file. Germline CDR1 and CDR2: SGHNT and YYREEE (reference sequence).

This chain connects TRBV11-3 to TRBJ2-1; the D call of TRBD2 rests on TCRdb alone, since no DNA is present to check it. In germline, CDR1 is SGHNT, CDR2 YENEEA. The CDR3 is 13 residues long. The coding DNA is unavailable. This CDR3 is CASALSSYNEQFF.

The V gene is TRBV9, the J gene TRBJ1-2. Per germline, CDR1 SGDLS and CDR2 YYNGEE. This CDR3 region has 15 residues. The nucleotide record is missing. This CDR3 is CASSVEPGLNYGYTF.

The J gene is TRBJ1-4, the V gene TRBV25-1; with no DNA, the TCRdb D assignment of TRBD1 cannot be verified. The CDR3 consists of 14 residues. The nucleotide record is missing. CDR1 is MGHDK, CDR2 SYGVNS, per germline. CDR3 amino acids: CASSEPGAGEKLFF.

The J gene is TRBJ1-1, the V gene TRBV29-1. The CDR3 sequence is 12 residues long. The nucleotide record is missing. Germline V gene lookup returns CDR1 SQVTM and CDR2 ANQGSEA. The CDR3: CSAGGFNTEAFF. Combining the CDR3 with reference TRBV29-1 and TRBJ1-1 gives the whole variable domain SAVISQKPSRDICQRGTSLTIQCQVDSQVTMMFWYRQQPGQSLTLIATANQGSEATYESGFVIDKFPISRPNLTFSTLTVSNMSPEDSSIYLCSAGGFNTEAFFGQGTRLTVV.

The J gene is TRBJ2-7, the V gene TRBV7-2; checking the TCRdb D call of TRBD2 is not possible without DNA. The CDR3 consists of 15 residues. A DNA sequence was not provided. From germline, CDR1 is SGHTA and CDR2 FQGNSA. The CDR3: CASSSLGLAGGEQYF.

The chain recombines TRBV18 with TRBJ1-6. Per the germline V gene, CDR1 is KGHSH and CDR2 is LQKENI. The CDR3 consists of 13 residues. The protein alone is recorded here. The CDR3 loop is CASSLRTDRALHF.

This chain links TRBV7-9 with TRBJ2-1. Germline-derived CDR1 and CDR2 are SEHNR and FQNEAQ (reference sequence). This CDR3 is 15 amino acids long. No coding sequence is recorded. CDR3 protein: CASSFPLTVYNEQFF.

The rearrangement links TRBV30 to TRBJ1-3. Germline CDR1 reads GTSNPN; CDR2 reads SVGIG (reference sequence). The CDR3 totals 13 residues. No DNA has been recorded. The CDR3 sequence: CAWNPGVGNTIYF.

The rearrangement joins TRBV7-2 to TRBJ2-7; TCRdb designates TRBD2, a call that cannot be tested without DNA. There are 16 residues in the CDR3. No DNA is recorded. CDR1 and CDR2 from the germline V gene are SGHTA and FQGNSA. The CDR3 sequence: CASSLATGGISYEQYF. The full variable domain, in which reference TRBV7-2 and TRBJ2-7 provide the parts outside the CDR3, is GAGVSQSPSNKVTEKGKDVELRCDPISGHTALYWYRQSLGQGLEFLIYFQGNSAPDKSGLPSDRFSAERTGGSVSTLTIQRTQQEDSAVYLCASSLATGGISYEQYFGPGTRLTVT.

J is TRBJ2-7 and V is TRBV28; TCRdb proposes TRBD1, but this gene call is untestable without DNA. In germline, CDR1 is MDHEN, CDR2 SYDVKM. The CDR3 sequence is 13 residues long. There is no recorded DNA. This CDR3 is CASSSGQGGEQYF.

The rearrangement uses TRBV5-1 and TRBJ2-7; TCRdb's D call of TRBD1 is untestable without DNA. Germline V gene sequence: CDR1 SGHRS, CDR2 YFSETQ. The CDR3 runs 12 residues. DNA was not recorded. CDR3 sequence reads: CASSGDSYEQYF.

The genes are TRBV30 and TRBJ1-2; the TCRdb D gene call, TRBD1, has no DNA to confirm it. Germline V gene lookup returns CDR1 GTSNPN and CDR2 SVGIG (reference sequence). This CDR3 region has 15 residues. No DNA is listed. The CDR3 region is CAWSKTGLPNYGYTF.

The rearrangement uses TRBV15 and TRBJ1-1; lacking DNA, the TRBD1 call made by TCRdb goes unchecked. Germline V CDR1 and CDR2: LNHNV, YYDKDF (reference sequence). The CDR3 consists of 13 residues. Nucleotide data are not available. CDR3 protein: CATSRARNTEAFF.

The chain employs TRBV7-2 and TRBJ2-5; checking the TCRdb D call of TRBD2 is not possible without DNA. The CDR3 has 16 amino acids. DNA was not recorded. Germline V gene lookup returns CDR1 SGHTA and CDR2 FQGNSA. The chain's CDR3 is CASSTRLAGARETQYF. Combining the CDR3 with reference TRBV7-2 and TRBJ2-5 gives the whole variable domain GAGVSQSPSNKVTEKGKDVELRCDPISGHTALYWYRQSLGQGLEFLIYFQGNSAPDKSGLPSDRFSAERTGGSVSTLTIQRTQQEDSAVYLCASSTRLAGARETQYFGPGTRLLVL.

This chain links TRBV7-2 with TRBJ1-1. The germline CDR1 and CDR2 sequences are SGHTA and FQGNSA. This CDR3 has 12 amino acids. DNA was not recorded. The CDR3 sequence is CASSFRNTEAFF.

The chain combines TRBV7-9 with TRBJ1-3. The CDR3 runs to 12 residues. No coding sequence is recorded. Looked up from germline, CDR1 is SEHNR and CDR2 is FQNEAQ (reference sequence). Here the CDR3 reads CASSLGGNTIYF. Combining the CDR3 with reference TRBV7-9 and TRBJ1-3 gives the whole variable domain DTGVSQNPRHKITKRGQNVTFRCDPISEHNRLYWYRQTLGQGPEFLTYFQNEAQLEKSRLLSDRFSAERPKGSFSTLEIQRTEQGDSAMYLCASSLGGNTIYFGEGSWLTVV.

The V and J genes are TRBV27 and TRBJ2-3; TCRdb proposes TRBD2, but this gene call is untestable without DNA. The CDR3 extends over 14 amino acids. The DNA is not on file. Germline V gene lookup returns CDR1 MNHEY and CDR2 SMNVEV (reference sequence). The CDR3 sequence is CASSLLGTIATQYF.

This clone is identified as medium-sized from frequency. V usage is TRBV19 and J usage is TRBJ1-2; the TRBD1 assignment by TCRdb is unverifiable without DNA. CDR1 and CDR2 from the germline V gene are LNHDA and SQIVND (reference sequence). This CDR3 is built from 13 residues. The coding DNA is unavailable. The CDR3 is CASSIDTNYGYTF.

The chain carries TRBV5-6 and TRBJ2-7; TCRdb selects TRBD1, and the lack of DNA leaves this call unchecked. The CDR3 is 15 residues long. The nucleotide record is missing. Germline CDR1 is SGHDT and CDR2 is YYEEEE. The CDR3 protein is CASSLYPRGTYEQYF.

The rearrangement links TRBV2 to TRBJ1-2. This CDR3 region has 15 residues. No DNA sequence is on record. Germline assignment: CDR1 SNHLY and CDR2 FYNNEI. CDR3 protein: CASGKSYGMRESYTF. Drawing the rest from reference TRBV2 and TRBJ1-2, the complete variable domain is EPEVTQTPSHQVTQMGQEVILRCVPISNHLYFYWYRQILGQKVEFLVSFYNNEISEKSEIFDDQFSVERPDGSNFTLKIRSTKLEDSAMYFCASGKSYGMRESYTFGSGTRLTVV.

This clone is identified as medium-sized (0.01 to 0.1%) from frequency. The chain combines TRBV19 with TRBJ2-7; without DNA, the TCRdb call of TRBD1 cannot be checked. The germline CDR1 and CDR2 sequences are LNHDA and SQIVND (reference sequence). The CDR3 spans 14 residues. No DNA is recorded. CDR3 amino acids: CASRLSGTGYEQYF.

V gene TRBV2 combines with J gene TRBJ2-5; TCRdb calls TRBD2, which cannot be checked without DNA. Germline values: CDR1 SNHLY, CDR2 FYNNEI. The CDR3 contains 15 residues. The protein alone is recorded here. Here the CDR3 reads CASSRGSGSRETQYF.

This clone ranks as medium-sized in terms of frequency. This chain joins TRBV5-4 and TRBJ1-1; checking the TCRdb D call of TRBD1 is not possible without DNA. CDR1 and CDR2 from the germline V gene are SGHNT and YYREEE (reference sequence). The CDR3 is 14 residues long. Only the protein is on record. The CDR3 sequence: CASSFDRAYTEAFF.